The present T cell receptor (beta chain) was sequenced within a study of OX40 agonist ivuxolimab in advanced cancers. Study-wide context: Ivuxolimab doses were 0.01, 0.1, 0.3, 1.5, 3 or 10 mg/kg every 2 weeks. Among those enrolled, mean age was approximately 60 years (range roughly 20 to 85) and 82.7% were male.

The CDR3 runs to 11 residues. Germline V gene data show CDR1 as MNHEY and CDR2 as SMNVEV (reference sequence). Between the trimmed V and J ends, which lost 7 bases and 7 bases, there was a span of 7 bases. Any history of autoimmune disease or systemic immunosuppression disqualified patients. Sampling times: baseline, cycle 4 day 1, cycle 7 day 1. Clones were read by immunoSEQ multiplex PCR, and TCRdb kept only the in-frame ones, dropping some. The sample lists about 53,000 clones, approximately 92% occurring once. The J gene is TRBJ2-2, the V gene TRBV27; no clear D. The input for sequencing was CD4+ or CD8+ T cells sorted from blood, taken in a trial of the OX40 agonist ivuxolimab. This receptor was obtained from an adult with an advanced solid tumor such as melanoma, head and neck, liver or kidney cancer. The DNA for the CDR3 is TGTGCCAGCACGTCGGGCGGGGAGCTGTTTTTT. It translates to CASTSGGELFF.